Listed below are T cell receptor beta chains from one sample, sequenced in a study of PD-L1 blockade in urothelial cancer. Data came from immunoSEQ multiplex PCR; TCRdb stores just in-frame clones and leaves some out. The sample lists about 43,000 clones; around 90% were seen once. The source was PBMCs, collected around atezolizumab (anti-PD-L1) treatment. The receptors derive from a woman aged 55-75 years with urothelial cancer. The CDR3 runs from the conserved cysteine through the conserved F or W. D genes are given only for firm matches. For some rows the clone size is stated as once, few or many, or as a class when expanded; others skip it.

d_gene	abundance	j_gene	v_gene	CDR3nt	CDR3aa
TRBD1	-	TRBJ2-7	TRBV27	TGTGCCAGCAGGACAGGGTTAAATTACGAGCAGTACTTC	CASRTGLNYEQYF
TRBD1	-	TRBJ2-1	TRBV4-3	TGCGCCAGCAGCCAAGTGTCAGGGGGCTTGGCTGAGCAGTTCTTC	CASSQVSGGLAEQFF
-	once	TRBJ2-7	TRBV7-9	TGTGCCAGCAGCTTAGCCCGGATACAACTAGACGAGCAGTACTTC	CASSLARIQLDEQYF
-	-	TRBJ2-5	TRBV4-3	TGCGCCAGCAGCCAAGAGATGAGGTCTAAAGAGACCCAGTACTTC	CASSQEMRSKETQYF
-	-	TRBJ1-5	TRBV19	TGTGCCAGTAGTCCCATGGACAGCAGCAATCAGCCCCAGCATTTT	CASSPMDSSNQPQHF
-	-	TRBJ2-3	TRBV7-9	TGTGCCAGCAGCTTAGTTGGGGCTGGCCCAGATACGCAGTATTTT	CASSLVGAGPDTQYF
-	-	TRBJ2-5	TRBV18	TGTGCCAGCTCACCGGAGGGGCAAGAGACCCAGTACTTC	CASSPEGQETQYF
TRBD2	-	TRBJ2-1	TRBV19	TGTGCCAGCCTCGACCGGGGACTAGCGGGAGGGAGTATCTACAATGAGCAGTTCTTC	CASLDRGLAGGSIYNEQFF
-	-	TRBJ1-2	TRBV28	TGTGCCAGCAGTAGTCGAGACTATGGCTACACCTTC	CASSSRDYGYTF
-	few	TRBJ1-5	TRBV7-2	TGTGCCAGCAGCTTACAAGGGGGAACCAATCAGCCCCAGCATTTT	CASSLQGGTNQPQHF
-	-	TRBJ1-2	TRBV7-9	TGTGCCAGCAGCTTAGGTACACCTGGGGCCTATGGCTACACCTTC	CASSLGTPGAYGYTF
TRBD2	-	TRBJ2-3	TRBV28	TGTGCCAGCAGTTTGGGACTAGCGGGAGGCCGAGCTCACGATACGCAGTATTTT	CASSLGLAGGRAHDTQYF
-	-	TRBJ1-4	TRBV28	TGTGCCAGCAGCTGGACTGGCTCTAATGAAAAACTGTTTTTT	CASSWTGSNEKLFF
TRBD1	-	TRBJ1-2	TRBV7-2	TGTGCCAGCAGACGTCGGACAGGGGGCGGTACTAACTATGGCTACACCTTC	CASRRRTGGGTNYGYTF
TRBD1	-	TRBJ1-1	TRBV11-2	TGTGCCAGCAGCTTAGCAAGGGACAGGGGGTGGCACACTGAAGCTTTCTTT	CASSLARDRGWHTEAFF
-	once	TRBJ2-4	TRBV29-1	TGCAGCGTTACGACAGGACCAAACATTCAGTACTTC	CSVTTGPNIQYF